This entry lists 14 T cell receptor beta chains sequenced from one sample in a study of regulatory T cells in long-lasting Graves disease. Combining iRepertoire HTBI primers with Arm-PCR of CDR3 regions, the authors built TCR beta libraries. TCRdb ran MiXCR on the multiplex PCR reads and lists one entry per CDR3 protein. In the table there are around 500,000 distinct CDR3 sequences, approximately 15% of which are singletons. Time point reported: newly diagnosed GD, antithyroid drugs for less than 3 months. The TCR library used RNA extracted from PBMCs. This same sample was also part of a study on T cells in Graves' hyperthyroidism and ophthalmopathy.

This specimen consisted of peripheral blood mononuclear cells (PBMCs), obtained at new diagnosis, from a patient treated with antithyroid drugs. The receptors originated from a man aged 30 to 39 with Graves disease.

At least ten counts were recorded for this clonotype. The chain combines TRBV29-1 with TRBJ1-2, with D tentatively TRBD1 (5 bases). Germline V CDR1 and CDR2: SQVTM, ANQGSEA. The CDR3 is 13 amino acids. Trimming took off 0 bases at V and 2 bases at J, with 7 bases between the two ends. In nucleotides, the CDR3 is TGCAGCGTTGAAGAGGGGGGAAACTATGGCTACACCTTC. Translation gives CSVEEGGNYGYTF.

The table lists this clonotype with many counts. The chain couples TRBV20-1 to TRBJ1-1; possibly TRBD1 for D (5 bases). Germline-derived CDR1 and CDR2 are DFQATT and SNEGSKA (reference sequence). CDR3 size: 14 residues. With 0 bases removed from V and 3 bases from J, the gap between germline ends came to 11 bases. For the CDR3, the DNA is TGCAGTGCTAGAGATGGGGGGATGGACACTGAAGCTTTCTTT. Translating gives CSARDGGMDTEAFF.

This clonotype was detected a few times. V is TRBV6-1 and J is TRBJ2-7, with TRBD1 as a possible D gene (6 bases). This CDR3 contains 13 residues. Trimming removed 2 bases at V and 3 bases at J, with 8 bases between. Germline V gives CDR1 MNHNS, CDR2 SASEGT. DNA for the CDR3: TGTGCCAGCAGTGAAAGGGGACACTACGAGCAGTACTTC. Translating gives CASSERGHYEQYF.

The chain employs TRBV9 and TRBJ2-3; no clear D gene. Germline values: CDR1 SGDLS, CDR2 YYNGEE. Trimming took off 4 bases at V and 0 bases at J, with 9 bases between the two ends. This CDR3 has 14 residues. The CDR3 loop is CASSTSRSTDTQYF. The CDR3 DNA follows: TGTGCCAGCAGCACCTCGAGGAGCACAGATACGCAGTATTTT.

About this clonotype itself: This clone may be a read error of a much larger clone one base away. This rearrangement joins TRBV6-1 to TRBJ1-1, with TRBD1 identical over 7 bases. In germline, CDR1 is MNHNS, CDR2 SASEGT. CDR3 length equals 13 residues. CDR3 bases: TGTGCCAGCAGAAGGGGGCATGGGACTGAAGCTCTCTTT. It encodes CASRRGHGTEALF.

This clonotype was seen more than once but under ten times. The chain has TRBV28 and TRBJ1-5; D remains ambiguous. V was cut by 5 bases and J by 4 bases, with 15 bases left in between. This CDR3 has 15 amino acids. The germline gives CDR1 MDHEN, CDR2 SYDVKM. The CDR3: CASSPPRAGNQPQHF. DNA for the CDR3: TGTGCCAGCAGTCCCCCCCGGGCAGGTAATCAGCCCCAGCATTTT. Combining the CDR3 with reference TRBV28 and TRBJ1-5 gives the whole variable domain DVKVTQSSRYLVKRTGEKVFLECVQDMDHENMFWYRQDPGLGLRLIYFSYDVKMKEKGDIPEGYSVSREKKERFSLILESASTNQTSMYLCASSPPRAGNQPQHFGDGTRLSIL.

The chain couples TRBV28 to TRBJ2-1, with 13 bases that match TRBD2. Trimming took 4 bases from V and 7 from J; bases not matched to a gene: 7. CDR1 and CDR2 from the germline V gene are MDHEN and SYDVKM. This CDR3 region has 16 residues. The chain's CDR3 is CASSSGLAGEKNEQFF. DNA for the CDR3: TGTGCCAGCAGTTCAGGACTAGCGGGAGAAAAGAATGAGCAGTTCTTC.

This clonotype showed up many times. This chain uses TRBV20-1 with TRBJ2-3; a weak D match, TRBD2 (6 bases). Germline V gene lookup returns CDR1 DFQATT and CDR2 SNEGSKA (reference sequence). This CDR3 has 15 residues. Trimming took off 0 bases at V and 0 bases at J, with 10 bases between the two ends. CDR3 coding DNA: TGCAGTGCTAGAGAGATGGAGGGGAGCACAGATACGCAGTATTTT. This gives the protein CSAREMEGSTDTQYF.

At least ten counts were recorded for this clonotype. The CDR3 nucleotides are TGTGCCAGCTATAATTTGGGGGGGTCAAACACTGAAGCTTTCTTT. This sequence encodes CASYNLGGSNTEAFF. V is TRBV28 and J is TRBJ1-1; TRBD1 is a possible D gene (5 bases). Between the trimmed V and J ends, which lost 8 bases and 2 bases, there was a span of 18 bases. CDR1 is MDHEN, CDR2 SYDVKM, per germline. The CDR3 is 15 residues long.

The sample holds many counts of this clonotype. This sequence joins TRBV2 and TRBJ2-7; no reliable D call. There are 13 residues in the CDR3. Germline V lookup: CDR1 SNHLY, CDR2 FYNNEI. Trimming stripped 6 bases from V and 2 bases from J, with 11 bases between. The CDR3 spells CASRVDGAYEQYF. The CDR3 bases are TGTGCCAGCAGAGTAGACGGAGCCTACGAGCAGTACTTC.

This clonotype was seen a handful of times. V gene TRBV24-1 combines with J gene TRBJ2-1; 9 bases are a match to TRBD2. The CDR3 consists of 15 residues. Germline V lookup: CDR1 KGHDR, CDR2 SFDVKD. The V segment lost 3 bases and the J segment 2 bases; nucleotides outside the gene matches: 1. CDR3 DNA: TGTGCCACCAGTGATAGCGGGAGGACCTACAATGAGCAGTTCTTC. Translating gives CATSDSGRTYNEQFF.

This clonotype has ten or more counts. The gene calls are TRBV12-3 or TRBV12-4 and TRBJ1-2; D gene unclear. The CDR3 runs to 14 residues. The V and J ends lost 7 bases and 8 bases respectively, with 20 bases between them. CDR3 sequence: CASIHGVSGSGYTF. CDR3 DNA: TGTGCCAGCATCCATGGGGTATCGGGTAGCGGCTACACCTTC.

This clonotype was detected a few times. At one boundary the junction diverges from the germline segment, which might be a read error. V usage is TRBV3-1 and J usage is TRBJ2-1; D is ambiguous. This CDR3 comprises 12 residues. Germline assignment: CDR1 LGHDT and CDR2 YNNKEL (reference sequence). CDR3 in DNA: TGTGCCAGCAGCCAAGAAGGGAATGTGCAGTTCTTC. Its translation is CASSQEGNVQFF.

This chain joins TRBV18 and TRBJ2-5; 10 bases align to TRBD2. CDR3 length: 15 amino acids. Per the germline V gene, CDR1 is KGHSH and CDR2 is LQKENI. The V segment lost 0 bases and the J segment 3 bases; nucleotides outside the gene matches: 1. CDR3 DNA: TGTGCCAGCTCACCACCTACTAGCGGGAAAGAGACCCAGTACTTC. Its translation is CASSPPTSGKETQYF.